Presented here are 9 T cell receptor beta chains from one specimen sequenced in a study of T-cell memory formation after mild COVID-19. TCRdb reprocessed the 5' RACE reads with MiXCR, giving one entry per CDR3 protein. The sample consists of 100,000 to 120,000 distinct CDR3 sequences, 20% to 25% of them appearing once. Sequenced input: PBMCs or a T cell subset sorted from them (not recorded which). The receptors come from a young man who had mild COVID-19 (a few samples of this study predate the infection). Cell type and time point are not known.

V and J are TRBV28 and TRBJ1-5; TRBD1 might be the D (6 bases). Per the germline V gene, CDR1 is MDHEN and CDR2 is SYDVKM. V lost 5 bases, J lost 3 bases, and 17 bases lay in between. There are 16 residues in the CDR3. The CDR3, as DNA: TGTGCCAGCAGTCCATACCGACAGGCTCACAATCAGCCCCAGCATTTT. As protein: CASSPYRQAHNQPQHF.

The gene calls are TRBV3-1 and TRBJ2-7; 11 bases agree with TRBD1. The CDR3 extends over 17 amino acids. Germline V lookup: CDR1 LGHDT, CDR2 YNNKEL (reference sequence). J lost 5 bases, V lost 4 bases, and 13 bases had no gene match. The CDR3 nucleotides read TGTGCCAGCAGCCCGCCGGTGTGGCGGACAGGGGGCGACGAGCAGTACTTC. Translated: CASSPPVWRTGGDEQYF.

V usage is TRBV7-9 and J usage is TRBJ2-2; TRBD1 is a possible D gene (6 bases). Germline V lookup: CDR1 SEHNR, CDR2 FQNEAQ (reference sequence). The CDR3 is made up of 16 amino acids. The V end was cut by 0 bases, the J end by 3 bases, with 11 bases between. The CDR3 is CASSLAGTLHTGELFF. CDR3 coding DNA: TGTGCCAGCAGCTTAGCGGGGACACTTCACACCGGGGAGCTGTTTTTT.

V and J are TRBV9 and TRBJ2-1; 8 nucleotides match TRBD2. J gave up 7 bases and V 3 bases, and 18 bases lay outside the gene matches. Germline CDR1 SGDLS, CDR2 YYNGEE. The CDR3 is 18 residues long. CDR3 nucleotides: TGTGCCAGCAGCGGCTCGTTAGCGGGGACTCTTGTTAGTAATGAGCAGTTCTTC. Translating it yields CASSGSLAGTLVSNEQFF.

The rearrangement uses TRBV15 and TRBJ2-4, with D tentatively TRBD1 (5 bases). Between the trimmed V and J ends, which lost 6 bases and 14 bases, there was a span of 20 bases. The V gene's germline CDR1 is LNHNV and CDR2 YYDKDF (reference sequence). CDR3 length equals 13 residues. The CDR3 spells CATSRVGPRAEYF. DNA of the CDR3: TGTGCCACCAGTAGGGTGGGGCCTAGGGCGGAGTACTTC.

V usage is TRBV7-2 and J usage is TRBJ1-1, with 8 nucleotides matching TRBD1. J was trimmed by 3 bases and V by 4 bases; bases with no gene match: 4. CDR3 length: 14 residues. Germline CDR1 reads SGHTA; CDR2 reads FQGNSA. The CDR3 region has the DNA TGTGCCAGCAGCTGGGGGGACAGGTACACTGAAGCTTTCTTT. Translation gives CASSWGDRYTEAFF.

This CDR3 reads CASSFQAGRQDTQYF. CDR3 nucleotide sequence: TGTGCCAGCAGCTTTCAAGCGGGCAGACAGGATACGCAGTATTTT. The genes are TRBV11-2 and TRBJ2-3; a weak D match, TRBD2 (6 bases). CDR1 is SGHAT and CDR2 is FQNNGV in the germline V gene. The CDR3 sequence is 15 residues long. Trimming shortened V by 3 bases and J by 6 bases, and 16 bases separated the two germline ends. Using reference TRBV11-2 and TRBJ2-3 for the parts outside the CDR3, the full variable domain is EAGVAQSPRYKIIEKRQSVAFWCNPISGHATLYWYQQILGQGPKLLIQFQNNGVVDDSQLPKDRFSAERLKGVDSTLKIQPAKLEDSAVYLCASSFQAGRQDTQYFGPGTRLTVL.

V usage is TRBV7-2 and J usage is TRBJ2-2; no definite D call. The CDR3 contains 18 residues. Trimming took off 6 bases at V and 4 bases at J, with 24 bases between the two ends. Germline CDR1 reads SGHTA; CDR2 reads FQGNSA. The DNA for the CDR3 is TGTGCCAGCAGTTCCCCCCCGCCCCATACGTTGAGCACCGGGGAGCTGTTTTTT. This encodes CASSSPPPHTLSTGELFF.

V and J are TRBV13 and TRBJ2-2; no definite D call. CDR3 size: 14 residues. The ends were cut back, 5 bases at V and 5 bases at J, with 12 bases in the middle. The V gene's germline CDR1 is PRHDT and CDR2 FYEKMQ (reference sequence). Here the CDR3 reads CASSVDRSTGELFF. The CDR3 DNA is TGTGCCAGCAGCGTGGACCGCTCGACCGGGGAGCTGTTTTTT.